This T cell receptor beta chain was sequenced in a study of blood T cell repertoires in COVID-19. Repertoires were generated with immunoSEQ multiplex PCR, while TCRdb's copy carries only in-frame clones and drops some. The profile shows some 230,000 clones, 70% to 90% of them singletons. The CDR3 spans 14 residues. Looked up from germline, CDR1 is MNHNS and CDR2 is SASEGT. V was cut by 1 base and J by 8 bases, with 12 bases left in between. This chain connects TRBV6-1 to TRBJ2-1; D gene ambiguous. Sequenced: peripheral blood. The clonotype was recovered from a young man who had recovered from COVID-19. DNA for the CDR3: TGTGCCAGCAGTGAAGGCGCCCTTTTGGATGAGCAGTTCTTC. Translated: CASSEGALLDEQFF.